These T cell receptor beta chains were read from a single sample in a study of blood T cell repertoires in COVID-19. Measured with immunoSEQ multiplex PCR; TCRdb has only the in-frame clones, and not every one. The sample carries about 160,000 clones, approximately 87% recorded once. The sequenced material came from peripheral blood. The receptors shown here come from a woman in her 70s with COVID-19, enrolled during active disease. CDR3s include the opening cysteine and the closing phenylalanine or tryptophan. A D gene is named only where the DNA matches it firmly. Rows give clone size only sometimes, using once, few, many, or a class for an expanded clone.

d_call	clone_size	j_call	cdr3_length	v_call	cdr3_nt	cdr3_aa
TRBD1	.	TRBJ1-2	16	TRBV15	TGTGCCACCAGCAGAGATATGACAGGGTATATCTATGGCTACACCTTC	CATSRDMTGYIYGYTF
TRBD2	.	TRBJ2-5	16	TRBV29-1	TGCAGCGTACAAAGGGCTAGCGGAGGCCCCCAAGAGACCCAGTACTTC	CSVQRASGGPQETQYF
.	few	TRBJ1-1	14	TRBV28	TGTGCCAGCAGTCCCCCGACAGGGAACACTGAAGCTTTCTTT	CASSPPTGNTEAFF
TRBD1	.	TRBJ1-4	14	TRBV6-5	TGTGCCAGCAGGAAGGGACAGGGAAGTGAAAAACTGTTTTTT	CASRKGQGSEKLFF
TRBD1	.	TRBJ2-6	19	TRBV7-2	TGTGCCAGCAGCTTGTTTATGGGACAGGGGGCAGGCGGGGCCAACGTCCTGACTTTC	CASSLFMGQGAGGANVLTF
.	.	TRBJ1-1	13	TRBV18	TGTGCCAGCTCCCCTGGACAGAACACTGAAGCTTTCTTT	CASSPGQNTEAFF
.	.	TRBJ1-2	13	TRBV10-3	TGTGCCATCACTGCGGAAGGAAGATATGGCTACACCTTC	CAITAEGRYGYTF
TRBD2	.	TRBJ2-1	20	TRBV9	TGTGCCAGCAGCCCCCGACTAGCGGGGGCTCTTTCGAGCTCCTACAATGAGCAGTTCTTC	CASSPRLAGALSSSYNEQFF
TRBD1	.	TRBJ2-3	16	TRBV10-3	TGTGCCATCAGTGAGTCGACAGGGGTGTGGACAGATACGCAGTATTTT	CAISESTGVWTDTQYF
.	.	TRBJ2-7	11	TRBV9	TGTGCCAGCAGCGAACTGACAAAGCAGTACTTC	CASSELTKQYF
.	once	TRBJ2-6	16	TRBV2	TGTGCCAGCAGTGGACAGTCCCGCTCTGGGGCCAACGTCCTGACTTTC	CASSGQSRSGANVLTF
.	once	TRBJ2-7	15	TRBV7-2	TGTGCCAGCAGCTTAGAAGGACAACCCTCCTACGAGCAGTACTTC	CASSLEGQPSYEQYF
TRBD1	.	TRBJ1-2	17	TRBV5-1	TGCGCCAGCAGCGCCGGGACAGGGGATCTATTGGTCTATGGCTACACCTTC	CASSAGTGDLLVYGYTF
TRBD2	once	TRBJ2-3	16	TRBV11-3	TGTGCCAGCAGCATTGGACTAGCGGGGAGCACAGATACGCAGTATTTT	CASSIGLAGSTDTQYF
.	.	TRBJ2-2	14	TRBV10-3	TGTGCCATCTCAGGGGACCTAAGGACCGGGGAGCTGTTTTTT	CAISGDLRTGELFF
.	.	TRBJ2-3	15	TRBV7-2	TGTGCCAGCAGCTTAGGTGGGCTCGGAGGAGATACGCAGTATTTT	CASSLGGLGGDTQYF
TRBD1	few	TRBJ2-5	13	TRBV5-4	TGTGCCAGCAGCTGGGACAGTCGCGGGACCCAGTACTTC	CASSWDSRGTQYF
TRBD1	.	TRBJ1-3	14	TRBV6-5	TGTGCCAGTACGGGGACAGATATTGGAAACACCATATATTTT	CASTGTDIGNTIYF
.	.	TRBJ1-2	14	TRBV6-5	TGTGCCAGCAGTTACGCAGGGAATAACTATGGCTACACCTTC	CASSYAGNNYGYTF